The present TCR beta chain was sequenced within a study of T cell responses to AZD1222 COVID-19 vaccine. General study findings and limits: Among AZD1222 vaccinees, only 5 or 6 were seropositive at baseline. The study found Spike-specific TCR breadth and depth rose after two AZD1222 doses. Clonal diversity was possibly underestimated, and the donors were mostly white British, with more females.

The trim removed 4 bases at V and 8 bases at J, leaving 6 bases unmatched. CDR3 size: 13 residues. Germline V gives CDR1 KGHSH, CDR2 LQKENI. Turning to this clone: Its matching antigen is unknown.

Assay: immunoSEQ multiplex PCR; the TCRdb copy retains only in-frame clones and omits some. The repertoire holds 150,000 or so clones, with more than 85% as singletons. The chain employs TRBV18 and TRBJ1-1, with TRBD1 matching 8 bases. The clonotype comes from an adult in good health. Sequencing used peripheral blood, obtained on day 0 of AZD1222 vaccination. CDR3 DNA sequence: TGTGCCAGCTCACTATCGGGACAGGTGGAAGCTTTCTTT. Translation gives CASSLSGQVEAFF.